This T cell receptor beta chain was identified during a study of long-term antiretroviral therapy in people with HIV. Points from the study as a whole: Pre-ART expanded TRB clones stayed dominant throughout, though often decreasing after ART. Post-treatment diversity went higher with ART but stayed below transplant donor controls. Specimens of blood were obtained during about 2003 to 2018, possibly under older ART regimens.

Researchers report immunoSEQ v3.0 was run at survey level. Produced via immunoSEQ multiplex PCR; TCRdb's table is partial and in-frame only. The repertoire holds tens of thousands of clones, with 95% as singletons. Regarding this clone: What it binds is unknown.

CDR1 is MGHRA and CDR2 is YSYEKL in the germline V gene. Trimming at V came to 0 bases and at J to 7 bases, leaving 9 bases not matched to a gene. CDR3 size: 16 residues. From each donor, at least one pre-ART PBMC sample and at least two post-ART PBMC samples were obtained. V usage is TRBV4-1 and J usage is TRBJ2-7; 10 nucleotides agree with TRBD1. The origin of this receptor is a man in his fifties or sixties with HIV. The sample here was unsorted PBMCs, taken 5.3 years after starting antiretroviral therapy. CDR3 protein: CASSQETGTGVYEQYF. In DNA, the CDR3 is TGCGCCAGCAGCCAAGAGACCGGGACAGGGGTTTATGAGCAGTACTTC.